Presented here are 17 T cell receptor beta chains from one specimen sequenced in a study of T cells after posttransplantation cyclophosphamide. The method was immunoSEQ multiplex PCR; TCRdb's version includes in-frame clones alone and lacks a portion of them. The data show some 17,000 clones, about four fifths seen once. Sampled 1 year posttransplant, controls received myeloablative marrow transplants, methotrexate and a calcineurin inhibitor. The specimen comprised PBMCs, sampled 441 days after allogeneic stem cell transplant with calcineurin inhibitor and methotrexate. The receptors shown here come from a male patient aged 30 to 39 who received an allogeneic stem cell transplant from an unrelated donor, was CMV-positive, and had acute and chronic GVHD. Some of these T cells may belong to the graft donor.

The sample holds a few counts of this clone. The chain combines TRBV19 with TRBJ1-3, with a tentative D call TRBD1 (5 bases). The ends were cut back, 3 bases at V and 0 bases at J, with 9 bases in the middle. CDR1 and CDR2 (germline): LNHDA, SQIVND (reference sequence). The CDR3 has 15 residues. CDR3 nucleotide sequence: TGTGCCAGTAGTATTCAGGGCTCCTCTGGAAACACCATATATTTT. Its protein is CASSIQGSSGNTIYF.

For this clone: This specimen includes other DNA sequences encoding the same CDR3. V and J are TRBV1 and TRBJ2-5; TRBD2 is the table's D call, not checked against the DNA. TRBV1 is described as a pseudogene. The CDR3 has 17 residues. CDR3: CTSSQGPRRGGQETQYF. CDR3 nucleotide sequence: TGCACCAGCAGCCAGGGCCCTAGGCGGGGGGGCCAAGAGACCCAGTACTTC.

This chain connects TRBV6-5 to TRBJ1-6; 7 nucleotides line up with TRBD1. This CDR3 is 14 amino acids long. From germline, CDR1 is MNHEY and CDR2 SVGAGI. The junction had 7 bases not matched to a gene; V was cut back by 6 bases and J by 8 bases. This chain's CDR3 is CASRRGGADSPLHF. CDR3 coding DNA: TGTGCCAGCAGACGAGGGGGCGCGGATTCACCCCTCCACTTT.

This chain uses TRBV2 with TRBJ1-2; weak D call: TRBD1 (6 bases). The V gene lost 7 bases and the J gene lost 8 bases, with 20 bases spanning the gap. The CDR3 has 14 residues. Germline CDR1 SNHLY, CDR2 FYNNEI. Here the CDR3 reads CASISGLGGGGYTF. CDR3 DNA: TGTGCCAGCATCTCGGGACTCGGGGGGGGCGGCTACACCTTC. Based on the CDR3 plus reference TRBV2 and TRBJ1-2, the full variable domain is EPEVTQTPSHQVTQMGQEVILRCVPISNHLYFYWYRQILGQKVEFLVSFYNNEISEKSEIFDDQFSVERPDGSNFTLKIRSTKLEDSAMYFCASISGLGGGGYTFGSGTRLTVV.

This rearrangement joins TRBV5-1 to TRBJ2-1, with a tentative D call TRBD2 (5 bases). Germline-derived CDR1 and CDR2 are SGHRS and YFSETQ. The CDR3 consists of 13 residues. The V gene lost 4 bases and the J gene lost 7 bases, with 12 bases spanning the gap. The CDR3, as DNA: TGCGCCAGCAGCCCCCCGGGCGGGAATGAGCAGTTCTTC. This gives the protein CASSPPGGNEQFF.

The CDR3 region is CASSPDRGGWETQYF. In DNA form, the CDR3 reads TGTGCCAGCAGCCCGGACAGGGGAGGATGGGAGACCCAGTACTTC. This rearrangement joins TRBV6-6 to TRBJ2-5; the match to TRBD1 covers 9 bases. The CDR3 runs 15 residues. J lost 5 bases, V lost 6 bases, and 10 bases had no gene match. Germline-derived CDR1 and CDR2 are MNHNY and SVGAGI (reference sequence).

This chain connects TRBV4-1 to TRBJ2-5, with D perhaps TRBD2 (6 bases). Germline V gives CDR1 MGHRA, CDR2 YSYEKL. V shed 5 bases and J shed 5 bases, with 18 bases lying between them. The CDR3 sequence is 15 residues long. The CDR3: CASSAGQQVAETQYF. DNA of the CDR3: TGCGCCAGCAGCGCGGGGCAGCAGGTTGCGGAGACCCAGTACTTC.

This chain links TRBV6-6 with TRBJ1-5; D is possibly TRBD1 (5 bases). This CDR3 region has 13 residues. V lost 5 bases and J 8 bases, leaving 13 bases between the germline ends. CDR1 is MNHNY, CDR2 SVGAGI, per germline (reference sequence). The CDR3 protein is CASSQGSKKPQHF. DNA of the CDR3: TGTGCCAGCAGTCAGGGCTCGAAAAAGCCCCAGCATTTT.

This chain links TRBV4-2 with TRBJ2-7, with TRBD2 matching over 13 bases. V was pared by 4 bases and J by 6 bases, with 6 bases of the junction left unmatched. Per the germline V gene, CDR1 is LGHNA and CDR2 is YNFKEQ. The CDR3 is made up of 15 amino acids. The CDR3 sequence is CASSPQLAGGGEQYF. For the CDR3, the DNA is TGTGCCAGCAGCCCGCAACTAGCGGGAGGGGGCGAGCAGTACTTC.

This chain joins TRBV11-1 and TRBJ2-7; 7 nucleotides line up with TRBD1. Germline V gene lookup returns CDR1 SGHAT and CDR2 FQDESV (reference sequence). V dropped 6 bases and J dropped 3; count of bases not matched to a gene: 8. CDR3 length equals 14 residues. CDR3 sequence (DNA): TGTGCCAGCAGTCCCGGGACAGAACGCTACGAGCAGTACTTC. This gives the protein CASSPGTERYEQYF. The variable domain in full, completed from reference TRBV11-1 and TRBJ2-7, reads EAEVAQSPRYKITEKSQAVAFWCDPISGHATLYWYRQILGQGPELLVQFQDESVVDDSQLPKDRFSAERLKGVDSTLKIQPAELGDSAMYLCASSPGTERYEQYFGPGTRLTVT.

This clone has a handful of counts. The chain employs TRBV19 and TRBJ2-7; a possible D gene is TRBD2 (6 bases). The CDR3 is made up of 13 amino acids. V lost 10 bases and J lost 0, with 13 bases in between. Germline CDR1 is LNHDA and CDR2 is SQIVND (reference sequence). CDR3 sequence reads: CATQPGVSYEQYF. Here the CDR3 DNA reads TGTGCCACCCAGCCGGGGGTCTCCTACGAGCAGTACTTC.

The chain couples TRBV11-3 to TRBJ2-1; D unclear. Germline assignment: CDR1 SGHNT and CDR2 YENEEA. The CDR3 has 17 amino acids. Trimming shortened V by 0 bases and J by 1 base, and 13 bases separated the two germline ends. The CDR3 nucleotides read TGTGCCAGCAGCTTAGATCGCGGCGGTAGATCCTACAATGAGCAGTTCTTC. Translation gives CASSLDRGGRSYNEQFF.

The genes are TRBV11-2 and TRBJ2-3; 9 bases are a match to TRBD1. The CDR3 spans 14 residues. CDR1 is SGHAT and CDR2 is FQNNGV in the germline V gene. V shed 5 bases and J 5 bases; nucleotides not matched to a gene: 5. In nucleotides, the CDR3 is TGTGCCAGCAGCCTTCGACAGGGGGGAGATACGCAGTATTTT. Translation: CASSLRQGGDTQYF.

V usage is TRBV5-4 and J usage is TRBJ2-3; D remains unclear. The germline V gene has CDR1 SGHNT and CDR2 YYREEE (reference sequence). The V end lost 3 bases, the J end lost 0 bases, and 2 bases lay between the germline ends. This CDR3 is built from 12 residues. The CDR3 loop reads CASSSSTDTQYF. CDR3 sequence (DNA): TGTGCCAGCAGCTCTAGCACAGATACGCAGTATTTT.

This chain connects TRBV10-3 to TRBJ2-1; 10 bases agree with TRBD2. Germline loops: CDR1 ENHRY, CDR2 SYGVKD. The length of the CDR3 is 16 residues. Unmatched junction bases numbered 14, after V lost 4 bases and J lost 11 bases. The CDR3 reads CAISAERGGRGNQQFF. The CDR3 DNA follows: TGTGCCATCAGTGCCGAGCGGGGGGGACGGGGTAATCAGCAGTTCTTC.

The chain joins TRBV5-5 to TRBJ2-7, with D perhaps matching TRBD2 (5 bases). This CDR3 contains 15 residues. V was trimmed by 2 bases and J by 4 bases, leaving 16 bases between them. Germline values: CDR1 SGHKS, CDR2 YYEKEE (reference sequence). CDR3 loop: CASSFLAPTEYEQYF. CDR3 bases: TGTGCCAGCAGCTTCTTAGCGCCTACGGAGTACGAGCAGTACTTC.

The chain joins TRBV4-1 to TRBJ2-2; 9 bases map to TRBD1. The germline CDR1 and CDR2 sequences are MGHRA and YSYEKL. With 3 bases clipped from V and 4 bases from J, the junction kept 18 bases outside the gene matches. The CDR3 consists of 20 residues. CDR3 residues: CASSHRRQGDSKTFTGELFF. The CDR3 region has the DNA TGCGCCAGCAGCCACCGGCGACAGGGGGACTCTAAAACGTTCACCGGGGAGCTGTTTTTT.